This paragraph reports one T cell receptor (beta chain). Its specificity is unknown. Each CDR3 protein gets one entry after TCRdb re-called the RT-PCR reads with MiXCR. The data hold approximately 530,000 distinct CDR3 sequences, with 6.5% to 8% observed a single time. These data originate in a study of response to subunit inactivated influenza vaccine. The study, taken as a whole, reports: The authors offered the suggestion that each seasonal influenza vaccination recruits few new T cells.

Trimming removed 4 bases from V and 0 bases from J; junction bases left unmatched: 10. The germline V gene encodes CDR1 DFQATT and CDR2 SNEGSKA (reference sequence). The CDR3 runs 16 residues. The chain joins TRBV20-1 to TRBJ1-1; 8 positions agree with TRBD1. The clonotype originates from a man aged 50-75 years who received an inactivated influenza vaccine. The specimen was PBMCs from blood, collected 23 to 25 months after vaccination. CDR3 DNA sequence: TGCAGTGCTACGAGGGACCCGGGACAGGTGAACACTGAAGCTTTCTTT. It is translated as CSATRDPGQVNTEAFF.